The entry below describes one T cell receptor (beta chain). Its antigen is unknown. The source of the sample is a study of blood T cells in healthy people across ages. The second PCR ran roughly 6 to 11 cycles with a sample-barcoded 5' primer and J-beta primers. MiXCR, applied by TCRdb to the 5' RACE reads, yields one record per CDR3 protein. Here the sample spans hundreds of thousands of distinct CDR3 sequences, 35% to 50% being singletons. Germline V gives CDR1 LNHNV, CDR2 YYDKDF (reference sequence). The V end was cut by 0 bases, the J end by 2 bases, with 17 bases between. This CDR3 comprises 17 residues. General observations from the study: Strong correlation was found linking TCR beta diversity to naive T cell percentage.

The chain joins TRBV15 to TRBJ2-7; either TRBD1 or TRBD2 may supply D (5 bases each). Sequences were obtained from blood. The source of this sequence is a man older than 75 in good health. DNA of the CDR3: TGTGCCACCAGCAGAGATTATGGGGGAAACCTTCCCTACGAGCAGTACTTC. Protein product: CATSRDYGGNLPYEQYF.